The sequence of this TCR beta chain was determined in a study of T cell repertoires in ileal Crohn's disease. Sequencing used immunoSEQ multiplex PCR; TCRdb keeps in-frame clones, though not all of them. This table holds fewer than 15,000 clones, around 78% found once. The time point is: neoterminal ileum biopsy at postoperative endoscopy, about 6 months after surgery. The CDR3 runs to 14 residues. From germline, CDR1 is SGHNT and CDR2 YYREEE (reference sequence). The V end lost 2 bases, the J end lost 1 base, and 9 bases lay between the germline ends. J is TRBJ2-5 and V is TRBV5-4, with D uncertain. Specimen: ileal tissue. This TCR was recovered from an adult with Crohn's disease. CDR3 protein: CASSLSGSQETQYF. Written as DNA, the CDR3 is TGTGCCAGCAGCTTATCTGGGTCCCAAGAGACCCAGTACTTC.